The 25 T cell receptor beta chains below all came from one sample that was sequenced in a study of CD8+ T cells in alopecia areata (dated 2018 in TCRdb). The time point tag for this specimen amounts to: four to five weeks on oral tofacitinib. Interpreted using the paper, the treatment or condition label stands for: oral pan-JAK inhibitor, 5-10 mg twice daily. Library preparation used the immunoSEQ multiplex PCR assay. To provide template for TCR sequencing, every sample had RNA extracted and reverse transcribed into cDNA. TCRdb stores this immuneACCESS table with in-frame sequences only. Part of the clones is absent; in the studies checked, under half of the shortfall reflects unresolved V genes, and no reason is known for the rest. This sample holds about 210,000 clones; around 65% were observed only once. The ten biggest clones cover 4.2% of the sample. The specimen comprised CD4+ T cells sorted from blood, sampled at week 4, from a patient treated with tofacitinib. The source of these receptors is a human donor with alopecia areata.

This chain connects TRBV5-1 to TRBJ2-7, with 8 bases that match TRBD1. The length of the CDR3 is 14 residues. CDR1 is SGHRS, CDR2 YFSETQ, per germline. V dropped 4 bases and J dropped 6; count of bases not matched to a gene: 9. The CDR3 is CASSTGQGISEQYF. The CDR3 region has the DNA TGCGCCAGCAGCACCGGACAGGGCATAAGCGAGCAGTACTTC. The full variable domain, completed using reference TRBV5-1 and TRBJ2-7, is KAGVTQTPRYLIKTRGQQVTLSCSPISGHRSVSWYQQTPGQGLQFLFEYFSETQRNKGNFPGRFSGRQFSNSRSEMNVSTLELGDSALYLCASSTGQGISEQYFGPGTRLTVT.

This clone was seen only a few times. As DNA, the CDR3 is TGTGCCGCTAGTGAGGGGGGTCGGGAGACCCAGTACTTC. Translation: CAASEGGRETQYF. The rearrangement links TRBV10-3 to TRBJ2-5; the D gene could be TRBD1 or TRBD2 (6 bases each). The CDR3 runs 13 residues. CDR1 is ENHRY, CDR2 SYGVKD, per germline. The V end lost 11 bases, the J end lost 5 bases, and 18 bases lay between the germline ends.

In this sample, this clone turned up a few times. The CDR3 nucleotides are TGTGCCTGGAGTGATAGTTCTACAGGGCTCGGCTACACCTTC. It codes for CAWSDSSTGLGYTF. The V call is TRBV30, the J call TRBJ1-2; perhaps TRBD1 as D (6 bases). The germline V gene has CDR1 GTSNPN and CDR2 SVGIG (reference sequence). The CDR3 runs to 14 residues. V lost 1 base, J lost 8 bases, and 17 bases lay in between.

CDR3 protein: CAWSIGTSGRTDTQYF. In DNA form, the CDR3 reads TGTGCCTGGAGTATTGGGACTAGCGGTCGCACAGATACGCAGTATTTT. The V gene is TRBV30, the J gene TRBJ2-3; the match to TRBD2 covers 11 bases. Trimming removed 2 bases from V and 1 base from J; junction bases left unmatched: 5. There are 16 residues in the CDR3. The V gene's germline CDR1 is GTSNPN and CDR2 SVGIG (reference sequence).

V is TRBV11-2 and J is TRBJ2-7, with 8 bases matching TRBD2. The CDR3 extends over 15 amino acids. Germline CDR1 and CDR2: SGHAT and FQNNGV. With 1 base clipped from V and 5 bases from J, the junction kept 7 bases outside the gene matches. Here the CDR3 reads CASSLGPGGVHEQYF. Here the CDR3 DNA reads TGTGCCAGCAGCTTAGGTCCCGGGGGGGTCCACGAGCAGTACTTC.

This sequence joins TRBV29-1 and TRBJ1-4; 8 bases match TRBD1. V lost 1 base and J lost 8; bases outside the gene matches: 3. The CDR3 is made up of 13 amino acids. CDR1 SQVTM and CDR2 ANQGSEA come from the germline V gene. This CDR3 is CSVEVQGAEKLFF. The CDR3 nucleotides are TGCAGCGTTGAAGTCCAGGGGGCGGAAAAACTGTTTTTT.

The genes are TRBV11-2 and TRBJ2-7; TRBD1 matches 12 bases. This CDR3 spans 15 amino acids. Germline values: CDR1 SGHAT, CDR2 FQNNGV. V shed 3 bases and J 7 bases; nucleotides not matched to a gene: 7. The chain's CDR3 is CASSFSGTGGGEQYF. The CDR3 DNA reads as TGTGCCAGCAGCTTCTCCGGGACAGGGGGCGGAGAGCAGTACTTC.

The DNA of the CDR3 is TGCACAACCCGGGCCCAGGGGGACACTGAAGCTTTCTTT. Translating it yields CTTRAQGDTEAFF. This chain links TRBV29-1 with TRBJ1-1; the match to TRBD1 covers 7 bases. The CDR3 extends over 13 amino acids. CDR1 SQVTM and CDR2 ANQGSEA come from the germline V gene.

The CDR3 is CASSPSGSPLHF. The CDR3 region has the DNA TGCGCCAGCAGCCCTTCGGGGTCACCCCTCCACTTT. The chain has TRBV5-1 and TRBJ1-6; no firm D call. The V gene's germline CDR1 is SGHRS and CDR2 YFSETQ. The CDR3 contains 12 residues. V lost 4 bases and J lost 10, with 9 bases in between.

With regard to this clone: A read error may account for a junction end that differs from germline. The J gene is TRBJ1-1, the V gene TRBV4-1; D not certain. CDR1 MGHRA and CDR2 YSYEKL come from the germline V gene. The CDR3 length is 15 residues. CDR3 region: CASSQAPSMNTEAFF. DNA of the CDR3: TGCGCCAGCAGTCAAGCCCCGTCTATGAACACTGAAGCTTTCTTT.

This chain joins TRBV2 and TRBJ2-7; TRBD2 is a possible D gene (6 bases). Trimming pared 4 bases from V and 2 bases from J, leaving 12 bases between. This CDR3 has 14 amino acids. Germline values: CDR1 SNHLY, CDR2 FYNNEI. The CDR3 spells CASSARGTAYEQYF. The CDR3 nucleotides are TGTGCCAGCAGTGCGCGGGGAACCGCCTACGAGCAGTACTTC.

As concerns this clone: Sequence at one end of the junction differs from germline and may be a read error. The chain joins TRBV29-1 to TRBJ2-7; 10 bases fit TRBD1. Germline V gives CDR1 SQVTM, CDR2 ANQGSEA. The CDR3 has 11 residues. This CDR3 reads CSVERQGAYDF. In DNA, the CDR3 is TGCAGCGTTGAGAGACAGGGGGCTTATGACTTC.

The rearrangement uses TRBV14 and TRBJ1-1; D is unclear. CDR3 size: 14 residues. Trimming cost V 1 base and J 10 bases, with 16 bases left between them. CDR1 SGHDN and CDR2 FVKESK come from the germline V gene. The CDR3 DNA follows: TGTGCCAGCAGCCAAGGCAGGATGGTGGGAAGAGCTTTCTTT. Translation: CASSQGRMVGRAFF.

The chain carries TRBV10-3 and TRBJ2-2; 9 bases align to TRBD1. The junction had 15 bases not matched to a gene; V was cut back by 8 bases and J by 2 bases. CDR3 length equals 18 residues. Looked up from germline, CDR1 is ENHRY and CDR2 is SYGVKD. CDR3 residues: CAIGDREGRGLNTGELFF. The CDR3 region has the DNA TGTGCCATCGGGGACAGGGAGGGTAGGGGATTAAACACCGGGGAGCTGTTTTTT.

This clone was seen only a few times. CDR3 nucleotides: TGTGCCAGCAGTGTGGTTGGGGGCGAAAGCTACGAGCAGTACTTC. It encodes CASSVVGGESYEQYF. The chain employs TRBV2 and TRBJ2-7, with D possibly being TRBD1 (6 bases). V lost 4 bases to trimming and J lost 3 bases, with 16 bases between them. The CDR3 has 15 amino acids. Per the germline V gene, CDR1 is SNHLY and CDR2 is FYNNEI.

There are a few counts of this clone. DNA for the CDR3: TGTGCCATCAGTGATGACAGCACAAATGAAAAACTGTTTTTT. Translated: CAISDDSTNEKLFF. The chain links TRBV10-3 to TRBJ1-4; D might be TRBD1 (5 bases). Trimming left V 3 bases short and J 5 bases short, with 10 bases between. Germline V gene lookup returns CDR1 ENHRY and CDR2 SYGVKD. The CDR3 loop spans 14 amino acids.

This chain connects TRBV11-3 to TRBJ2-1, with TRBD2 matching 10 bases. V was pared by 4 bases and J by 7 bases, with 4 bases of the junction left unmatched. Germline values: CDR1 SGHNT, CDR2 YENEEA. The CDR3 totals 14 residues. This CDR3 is CASSSTSGVNEQFF. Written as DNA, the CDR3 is TGTGCCAGCAGCTCAACTAGCGGGGTAAATGAGCAGTTCTTC. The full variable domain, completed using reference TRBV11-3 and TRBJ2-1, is EAGVVQSPRYKIIEKKQPVAFWCNPISGHNTLYWYLQNLGQGPELLIRYENEEAVDDSQLPKDRFSAERLKGVDSTLKIQPAELGDSAVYLCASSSTSGVNEQFFGPGTRLTVL.

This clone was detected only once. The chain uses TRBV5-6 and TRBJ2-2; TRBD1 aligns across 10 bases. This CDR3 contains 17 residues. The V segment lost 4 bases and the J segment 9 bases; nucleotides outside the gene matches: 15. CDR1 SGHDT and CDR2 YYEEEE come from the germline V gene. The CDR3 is CASSRGQGVFTFRELFF. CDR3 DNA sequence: TGTGCCAGCAGCCGTGGACAGGGGGTCTTTACGTTCAGGGAGCTGTTTTTT. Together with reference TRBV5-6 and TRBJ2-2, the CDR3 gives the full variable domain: DAGVTQSPTHLIKTRGQQVTLRCSPKSGHDTVSWYQQALGQGPQFIFQYYEEEERQRGNFPDRFSGHQFPNYSSELNVNALLLGDSALYLCASSRGQGVFTFRELFFGEGSRLTVL.

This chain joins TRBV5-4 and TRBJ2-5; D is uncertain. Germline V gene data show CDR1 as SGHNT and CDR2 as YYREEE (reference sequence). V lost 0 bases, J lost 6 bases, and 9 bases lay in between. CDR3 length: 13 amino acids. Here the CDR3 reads CASSLVAGKTQYF. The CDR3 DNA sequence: TGTGCCAGCAGCTTGGTGGCAGGCAAGACCCAGTACTTC.

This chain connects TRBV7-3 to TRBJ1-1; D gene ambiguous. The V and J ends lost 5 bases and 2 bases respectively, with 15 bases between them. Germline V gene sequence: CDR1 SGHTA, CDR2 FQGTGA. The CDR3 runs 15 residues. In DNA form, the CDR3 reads TGTGCCAGCAGCCCTTCTGGGAAGGCTAACACTGAAGCTTTCTTT. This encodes CASSPSGKANTEAFF.

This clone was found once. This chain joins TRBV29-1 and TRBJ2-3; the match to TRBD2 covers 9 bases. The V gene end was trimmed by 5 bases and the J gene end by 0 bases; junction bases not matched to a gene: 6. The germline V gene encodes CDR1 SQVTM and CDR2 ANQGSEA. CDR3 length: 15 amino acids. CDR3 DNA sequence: TGCAGCGTTCAACGACTAGCGGCGAGCACAGATACGCAGTATTTT. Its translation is CSVQRLAASTDTQYF.

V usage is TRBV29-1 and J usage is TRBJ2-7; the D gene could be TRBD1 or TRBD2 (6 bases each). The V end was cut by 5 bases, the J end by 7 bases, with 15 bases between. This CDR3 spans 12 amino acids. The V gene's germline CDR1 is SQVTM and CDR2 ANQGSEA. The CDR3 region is CSVHRQAGEQYF. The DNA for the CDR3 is TGCAGCGTTCACAGACAGGCGGGGGAGCAGTACTTC.

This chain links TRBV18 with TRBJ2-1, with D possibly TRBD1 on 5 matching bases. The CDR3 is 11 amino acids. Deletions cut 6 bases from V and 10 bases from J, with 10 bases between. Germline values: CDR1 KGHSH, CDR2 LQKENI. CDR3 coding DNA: TGTGCCAGCTCCCAGGGTGACGAGCAGTTCTTC. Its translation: CASSQGDEQFF. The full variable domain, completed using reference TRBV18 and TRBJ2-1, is NAGVMQNPRHLVRRRGQEARLRCSPMKGHSHVYWYRQLPEEGLKFMVYLQKENIIDESGMPKERFSAEFPKEGPSILRIQQVVRGDSAAYFCASSQGDEQFFGPGTRLTVL.

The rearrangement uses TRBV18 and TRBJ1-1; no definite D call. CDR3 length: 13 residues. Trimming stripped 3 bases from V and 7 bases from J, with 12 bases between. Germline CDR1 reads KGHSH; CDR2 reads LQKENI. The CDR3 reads CASSPSADVEAFF. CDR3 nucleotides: TGTGCCAGCTCACCGAGCGCGGACGTTGAAGCTTTCTTT.

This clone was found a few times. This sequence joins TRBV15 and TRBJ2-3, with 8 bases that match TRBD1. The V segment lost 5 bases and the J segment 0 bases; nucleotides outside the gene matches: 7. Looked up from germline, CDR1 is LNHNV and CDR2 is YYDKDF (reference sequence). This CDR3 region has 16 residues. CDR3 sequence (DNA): TGTGCCACCAGCGGCAGGACAGGGACTAGCACAGATACGCAGTATTTT. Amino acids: CATSGRTGTSTDTQYF. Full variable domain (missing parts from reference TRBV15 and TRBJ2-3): DAMVIQNPRYQVTQFGKPVTLSCSQTLNHNVMYWYQQKSSQAPKLLFHYYDKDFNNEADTPDNFQSRRPNTSFCFLDIRSPGLGDTAMYLCATSGRTGTSTDTQYFGPGTRLTVL.